This T cell receptor beta chain was obtained from a study of tumor and adjacent non-tumor tissue in lung cancer. Study at large: On average, productive TCRbeta reads reached some 4.4 million per sample.

TCRbeta libraries were built with three rounds of nested PCR, modified from ARM-PCR. TCRdb recomputed calls from the multiplex PCR reads with MiXCR, one row per CDR3 protein. The sample lists around 76,000 distinct CDR3 sequences, less than 85% occurring once. This sample's RNA came from whole unsorted tissue. More than 3 cm separated this lung sample from the edge of the tumor. Study conclusions and caveats: Tumor TCR diversity, when higher, was linked to shorter survival.

The CDR3 sequence is 15 residues long. Germline V gives CDR1 MDHEN, CDR2 SYDVKM. Turning to this clonotype: Its target is unknown. A much larger clone differs from this one at a single base, so this may be a read error.

This clonotype was sampled from a man aged 70-80 years with non-small cell lung cancer. Input material: distant non-tumor lung tissue. V and J are TRBV28 and TRBJ1-2, with unresolved D. The CDR3 reads CTSTPPGEPNYGYTF. The CDR3 DNA reads as TGTACCAGCACCCCCCCCGGGGAGCCCAACTATGGCTACACCTTC.